These 7 T cell receptor beta chains came from one sample sequenced in a study of T cell changes during pregnancy in multiple sclerosis. Sequenced by immunoSEQ multiplex PCR; TCRdb stores in-frame clones only, minus some. The data show tens of thousands of clones, 75% to 95% seen once. Sample: peripheral blood, taken after pregnancy. The origin of the receptors is a female donor in good health, enrolled as a control in a pregnancy study.

This clone showed up just once. The gene calls are TRBV6-5 and TRBJ2-4; D is ambiguous. Deletions cut 5 bases from V and 1 base from J, with 9 bases between. The CDR3 contains 14 residues. The germline V gene encodes CDR1 MNHEY and CDR2 SVGAGI. DNA of the CDR3: TGTGCCAGCAGTCGCGTGATGGCCAAAAACATTCAGTACTTC. Amino acids: CASSRVMAKNIQYF.

The chain uses TRBV7-3 and TRBJ2-2, with a tentative D call TRBD2 (6 bases). Trimming cost V 3 bases and J 1 base, with 9 bases left between them. The CDR3 extends over 15 amino acids. The V gene's germline CDR1 is SGHTA and CDR2 FQGTGA. CDR3 residues: CASSLGGENTGELFF. The CDR3 DNA reads TGTGCCAGCAGCTTGGGGGGAGAGAACACCGGGGAGCTGTTTTTT.

The chain has TRBV7-9 and TRBJ2-2, with D possibly TRBD2 on 7 matching bases. The germline CDR1 and CDR2 sequences are SEHNR and FQNEAQ (reference sequence). This CDR3 region has 14 residues. V lost 7 bases to trimming and J lost 6 bases, with 15 bases between them. In DNA form, the CDR3 reads TGTGCCAGCACCCTTGGGGGGGCTTCCGGGGAGCTGTTTTTT. Amino acids: CASTLGGASGELFF.

The chain uses TRBV5-4 and TRBJ1-5, with 7 bases identical to TRBD1. From germline, CDR1 is SGHNT and CDR2 YYREEE (reference sequence). The CDR3 has 14 amino acids. V shed 0 bases, J shed 6 bases, and the junction held 3 bases outside the gene matches. CDR3 amino acids: CASSLEGAGQPQHF. The CDR3 DNA reads as TGTGCCAGCAGCTTGGAGGGGGCGGGTCAGCCCCAGCATTTT.

The V gene is TRBV28, the J gene TRBJ2-7, with a weak D call TRBD1 (6 bases). CDR1 MDHEN and CDR2 SYDVKM come from the germline V gene. Trimming took 3 bases from V and 7 from J, leaving 16 bases between them. The CDR3 length is 14 residues. The CDR3 nucleotides read TGTGCCAGCAGTTTTCCCCCAGGGGTTGGGGAGCAGTACTTC. It translates to CASSFPPGVGEQYF.

This CDR3 reads CASSLETGGPQYF. CDR3 nucleotide sequence: TGCGCCAGCAGCTTGGAAACAGGGGGCCCGCAGTACTTC. The chain has TRBV5-1 and TRBJ2-7, with TRBD1 matching 9 bases. Unmatched junction bases numbered 4, after V lost 0 bases and J lost 9 bases. The CDR3 has 13 residues. Germline assignment: CDR1 SGHRS and CDR2 YFSETQ.

This clone has just a few counts. The chain has TRBV28 and TRBJ1-6, with 9 bases identical to TRBD1. Germline-derived CDR1 and CDR2 are MDHEN and SYDVKM. CDR3 length equals 14 residues. With V trimmed by 6 bases and J by 9 bases, 6 bases remained unmatched. The CDR3 spells CASRVQGAVSPLHF. The CDR3 bases are TGTGCCAGCAGGGTACAGGGGGCGGTTTCACCCCTCCACTTT.